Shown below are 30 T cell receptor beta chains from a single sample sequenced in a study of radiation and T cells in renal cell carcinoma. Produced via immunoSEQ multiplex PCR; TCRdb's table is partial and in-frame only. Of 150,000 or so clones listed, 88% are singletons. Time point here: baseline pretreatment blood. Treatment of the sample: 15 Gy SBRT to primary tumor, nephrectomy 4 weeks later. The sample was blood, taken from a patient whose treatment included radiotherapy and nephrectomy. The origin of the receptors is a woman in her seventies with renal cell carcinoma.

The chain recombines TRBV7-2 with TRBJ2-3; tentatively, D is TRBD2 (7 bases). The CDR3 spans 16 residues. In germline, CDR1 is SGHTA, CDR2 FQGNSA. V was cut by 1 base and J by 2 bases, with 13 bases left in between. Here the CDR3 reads CASSLVGGGFTDTQYF. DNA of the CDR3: TGTGCCAGCAGCTTAGTTGGCGGGGGCTTCACAGATACGCAGTATTTT.

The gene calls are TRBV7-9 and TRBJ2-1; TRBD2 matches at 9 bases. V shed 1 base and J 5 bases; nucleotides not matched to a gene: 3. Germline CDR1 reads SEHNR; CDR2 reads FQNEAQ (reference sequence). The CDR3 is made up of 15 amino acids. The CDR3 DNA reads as TGTGCCAGCAGCTTAGTAGGCGGGAGGGACAATGAGCAGTTCTTC. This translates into CASSLVGGRDNEQFF. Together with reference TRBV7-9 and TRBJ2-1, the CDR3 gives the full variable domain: DTGVSQNPRHKITKRGQNVTFRCDPISEHNRLYWYRQTLGQGPEFLTYFQNEAQLEKSRLLSDRFSAERPKGSFSTLEIQRTEQGDSAMYLCASSLVGGRDNEQFFGPGTRLTVL.

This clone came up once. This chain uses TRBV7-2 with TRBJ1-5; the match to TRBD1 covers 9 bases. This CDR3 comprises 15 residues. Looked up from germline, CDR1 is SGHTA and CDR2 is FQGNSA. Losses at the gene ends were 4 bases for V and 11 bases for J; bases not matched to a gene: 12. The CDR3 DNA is TGTGCCAGCAGCTCCCCCGAGACAGGGGGTCCGGCCCAGCATTTT. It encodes CASSSPETGGPAQHF.

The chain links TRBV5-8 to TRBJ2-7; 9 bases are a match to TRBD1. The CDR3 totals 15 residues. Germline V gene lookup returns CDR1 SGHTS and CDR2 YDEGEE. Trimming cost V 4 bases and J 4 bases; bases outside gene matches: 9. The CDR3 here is CASSVAGTGMYEQYF. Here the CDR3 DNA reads TGTGCCAGCAGCGTCGCTGGGACAGGGATGTACGAGCAGTACTTC.

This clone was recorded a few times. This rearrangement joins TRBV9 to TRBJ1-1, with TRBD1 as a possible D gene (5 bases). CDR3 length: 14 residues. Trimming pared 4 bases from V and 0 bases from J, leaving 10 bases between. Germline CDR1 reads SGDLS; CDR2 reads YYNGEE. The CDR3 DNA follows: TGTGCCAGCAGCATCGGACATCTGAACACTGAAGCTTTCTTT. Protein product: CASSIGHLNTEAFF.

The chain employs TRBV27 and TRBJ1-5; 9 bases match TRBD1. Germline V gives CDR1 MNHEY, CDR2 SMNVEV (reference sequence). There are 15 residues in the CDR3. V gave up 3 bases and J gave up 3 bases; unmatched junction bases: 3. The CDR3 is CASSLDRGANQPQHF. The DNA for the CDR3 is TGTGCCAGCAGTTTGGACAGGGGAGCCAATCAGCCCCAGCATTTT.

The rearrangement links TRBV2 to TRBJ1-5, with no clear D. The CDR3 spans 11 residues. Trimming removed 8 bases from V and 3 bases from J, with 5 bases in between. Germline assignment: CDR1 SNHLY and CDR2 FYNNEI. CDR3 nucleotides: TGTGCCAGCGGGATCAATCAGCCCCAGCATTTT. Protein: CASGINQPQHF. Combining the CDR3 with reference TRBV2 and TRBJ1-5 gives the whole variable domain EPEVTQTPSHQVTQMGQEVILRCVPISNHLYFYWYRQILGQKVEFLVSFYNNEISEKSEIFDDQFSVERPDGSNFTLKIRSTKLEDSAMYFCASGINQPQHFGDGTRLSIL.

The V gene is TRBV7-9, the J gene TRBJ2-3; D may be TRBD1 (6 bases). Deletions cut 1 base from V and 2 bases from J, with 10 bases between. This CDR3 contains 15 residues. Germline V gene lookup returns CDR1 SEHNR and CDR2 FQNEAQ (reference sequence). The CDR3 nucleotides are TGTGCCAGCAGCTTAGTGGGGGACATCACAGATACGCAGTATTTT. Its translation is CASSLVGDITDTQYF.

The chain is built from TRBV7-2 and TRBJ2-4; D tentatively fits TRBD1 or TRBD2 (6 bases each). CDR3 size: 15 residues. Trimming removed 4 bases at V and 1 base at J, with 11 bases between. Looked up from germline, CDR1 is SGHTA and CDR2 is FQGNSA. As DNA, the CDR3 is TGTGCCAGCAGCTCCCTAGGGGGGGCCAAAAACATTCAGTACTTC. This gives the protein CASSSLGGAKNIQYF.

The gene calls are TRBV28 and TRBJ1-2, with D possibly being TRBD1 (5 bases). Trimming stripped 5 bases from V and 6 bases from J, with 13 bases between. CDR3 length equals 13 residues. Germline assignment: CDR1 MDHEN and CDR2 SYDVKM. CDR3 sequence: CASSAQGRDGYTF. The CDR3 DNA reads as TGTGCCAGCAGTGCGCAGGGCCGAGATGGCTACACCTTC.

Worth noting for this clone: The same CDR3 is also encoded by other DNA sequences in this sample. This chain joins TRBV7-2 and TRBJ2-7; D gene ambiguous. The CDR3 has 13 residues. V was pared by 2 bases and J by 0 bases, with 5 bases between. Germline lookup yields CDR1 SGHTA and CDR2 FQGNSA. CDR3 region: CASSLPSSYEQYF. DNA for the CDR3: TGTGCCAGCAGCTTACCGAGCTCCTACGAGCAGTACTTC.

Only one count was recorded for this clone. The CDR3 sequence is CASSKNRDPEKLFF. The CDR3 DNA reads as TGTGCCAGCAGCAAAAACAGGGATCCTGAAAAACTGTTTTTT. This chain links TRBV21-1 with TRBJ1-4; TRBD1, the D gene given by the table, was not confirmed from the DNA. TRBV21-1 is reported as a pseudogene. The CDR3 loop spans 14 amino acids.

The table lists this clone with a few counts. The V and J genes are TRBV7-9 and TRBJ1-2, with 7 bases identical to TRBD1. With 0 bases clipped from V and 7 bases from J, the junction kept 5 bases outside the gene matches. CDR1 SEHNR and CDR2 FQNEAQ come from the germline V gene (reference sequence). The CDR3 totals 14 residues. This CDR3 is CASSLAAGGLGYTF. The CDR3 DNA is TGTGCCAGCAGCTTAGCCGCAGGGGGACTTGGCTACACCTTC.

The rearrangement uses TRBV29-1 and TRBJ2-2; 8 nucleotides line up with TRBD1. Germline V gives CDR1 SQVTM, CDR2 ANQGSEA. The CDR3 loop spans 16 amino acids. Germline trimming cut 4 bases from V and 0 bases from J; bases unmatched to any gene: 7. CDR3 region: CSVAFMDRANTGELFF. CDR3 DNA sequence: TGCAGCGTTGCCTTTATGGACAGGGCGAACACCGGGGAGCTGTTTTTT.

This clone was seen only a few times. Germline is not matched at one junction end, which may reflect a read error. As DNA, the CDR3 is TGTGCTAGCAGCTCCTACCGGACTGAAGCTTTCTTT. It yields the protein CASSSYRTEAFF. The chain combines TRBV7-7 with TRBJ1-1, with D uncertain. The CDR3 consists of 12 residues. Germline CDR1 and CDR2: SSHAT and FNYEAQ (reference sequence).

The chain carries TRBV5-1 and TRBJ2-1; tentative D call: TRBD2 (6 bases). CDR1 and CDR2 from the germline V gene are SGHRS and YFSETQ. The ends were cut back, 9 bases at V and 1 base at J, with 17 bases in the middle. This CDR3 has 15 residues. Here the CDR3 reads CATQLAPSSYNEQFF. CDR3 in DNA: TGCGCCACCCAACTAGCTCCGTCATCCTACAATGAGCAGTTCTTC.

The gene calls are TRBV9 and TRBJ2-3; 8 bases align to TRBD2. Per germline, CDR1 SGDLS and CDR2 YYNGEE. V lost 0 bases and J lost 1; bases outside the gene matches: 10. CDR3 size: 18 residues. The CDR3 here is CASSVAIAGNVGTDTQYF. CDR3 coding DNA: TGTGCCAGCAGCGTAGCAATAGCGGGGAACGTCGGCACAGATACGCAGTATTTT.

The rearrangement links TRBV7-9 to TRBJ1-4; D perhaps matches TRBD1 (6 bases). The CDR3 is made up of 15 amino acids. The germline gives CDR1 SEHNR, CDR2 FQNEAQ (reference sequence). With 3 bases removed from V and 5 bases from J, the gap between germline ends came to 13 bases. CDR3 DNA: TGTGCCAGCAGCTTCCAACAGGGCCGAAATGAAAAACTGTTTTTT. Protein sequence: CASSFQQGRNEKLFF.

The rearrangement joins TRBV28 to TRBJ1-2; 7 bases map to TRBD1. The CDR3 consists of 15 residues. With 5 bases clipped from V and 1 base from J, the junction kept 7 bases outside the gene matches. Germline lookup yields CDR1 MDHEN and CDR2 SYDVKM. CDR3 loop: CASSEGQGGNYGYTF. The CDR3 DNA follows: TGTGCCAGCAGTGAAGGCCAGGGGGGTAACTATGGCTACACCTTC.

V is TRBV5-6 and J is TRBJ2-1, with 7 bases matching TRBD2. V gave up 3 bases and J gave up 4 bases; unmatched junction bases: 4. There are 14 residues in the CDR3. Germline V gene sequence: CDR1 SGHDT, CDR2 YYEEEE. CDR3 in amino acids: CASSSTSRYNEQFF. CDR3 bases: TGTGCCAGCAGCTCGACTAGCCGTTACAATGAGCAGTTCTTC.

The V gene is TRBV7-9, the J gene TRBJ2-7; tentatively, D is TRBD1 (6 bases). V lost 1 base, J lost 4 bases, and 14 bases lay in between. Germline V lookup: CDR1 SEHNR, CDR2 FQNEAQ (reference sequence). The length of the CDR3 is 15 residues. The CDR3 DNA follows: TGTGCCAGCAGCTTAGTGGTATGGGGGCGGTACGAGCAGTACTTC. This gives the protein CASSLVVWGRYEQYF.

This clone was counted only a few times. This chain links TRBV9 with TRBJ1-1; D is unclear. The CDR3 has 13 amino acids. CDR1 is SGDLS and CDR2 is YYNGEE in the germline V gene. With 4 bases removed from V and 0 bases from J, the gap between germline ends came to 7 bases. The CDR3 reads CASSQFVNTEAFF. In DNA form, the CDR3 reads TGTGCCAGCAGCCAGTTCGTGAACACTGAAGCTTTCTTT.

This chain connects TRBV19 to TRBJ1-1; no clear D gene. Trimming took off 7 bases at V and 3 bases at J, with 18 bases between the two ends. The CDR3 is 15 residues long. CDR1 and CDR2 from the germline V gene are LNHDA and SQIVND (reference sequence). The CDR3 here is CASKGRSLTDTEAFF. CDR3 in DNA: TGTGCCAGTAAAGGGCGGAGTTTGACCGACACTGAAGCTTTCTTT.

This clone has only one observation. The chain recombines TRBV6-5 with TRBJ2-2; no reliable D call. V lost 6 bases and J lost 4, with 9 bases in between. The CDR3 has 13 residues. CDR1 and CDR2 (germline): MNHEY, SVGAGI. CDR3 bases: TGTGCCAGCAGGGACCGCTCCACCGGGGAGCTGTTTTTT. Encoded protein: CASRDRSTGELFF.

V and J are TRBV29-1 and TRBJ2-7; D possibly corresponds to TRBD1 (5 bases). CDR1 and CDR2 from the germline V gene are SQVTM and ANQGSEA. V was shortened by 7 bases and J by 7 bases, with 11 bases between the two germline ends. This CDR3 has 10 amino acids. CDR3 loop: CSAQGTEQYF. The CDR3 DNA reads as TGCAGCGCCCAGGGTACAGAGCAGTACTTC.

The CDR3 DNA follows: TGTGCCAGCAGCTTGAGCAGTTCATTAGGGCATTTT. Its translation is CASSLSSSLGHF. The V call is TRBV5-8, the J call TRBJ1-5; D uncertain. This CDR3 spans 12 amino acids. Trimming shortened V by 1 base and J by 15 bases, and 14 bases separated the two germline ends. The germline V gene encodes CDR1 SGHTS and CDR2 YDEGEE. The full variable domain, completed using reference TRBV5-8 and TRBJ1-5, is EAGVTQSPTHLIKTRGQQATLRCSPISGHTSVYWYQQALGLGLQFLLWYDEGEERNRGNFPPRFSGRQFPNYSSELNVNALELEDSALYLCASSLSSSLGHFGDGTRLSIL.

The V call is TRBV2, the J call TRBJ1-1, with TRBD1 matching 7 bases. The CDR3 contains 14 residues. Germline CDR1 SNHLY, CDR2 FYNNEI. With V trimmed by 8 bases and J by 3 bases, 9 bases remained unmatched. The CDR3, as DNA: TGTGCCAGCGTACGACAGGGCGGGGACACTGAAGCTTTCTTT. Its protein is CASVRQGGDTEAFF.

CDR3 region: CASSQSGQGANTGELFF. Here the CDR3 DNA reads TGCGCCAGCAGTCAATCGGGGCAGGGGGCGAACACCGGGGAGCTGTTTTTT. The chain links TRBV23-1 to TRBJ2-2, with 7 bases aligning to TRBD1. TRBV23-1 is labeled an ORF, and its function is uncertain. The CDR3 has 17 amino acids. V shed 0 bases and J 0 bases; nucleotides not matched to a gene: 4.

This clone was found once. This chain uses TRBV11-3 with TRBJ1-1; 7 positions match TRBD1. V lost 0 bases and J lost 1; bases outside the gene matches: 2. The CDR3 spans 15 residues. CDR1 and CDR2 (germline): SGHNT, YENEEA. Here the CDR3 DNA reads TGTGCCAGCAGCTTAGAGACAGGGTGGAACACTGAAGCTTTCTTT. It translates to CASSLETGWNTEAFF.

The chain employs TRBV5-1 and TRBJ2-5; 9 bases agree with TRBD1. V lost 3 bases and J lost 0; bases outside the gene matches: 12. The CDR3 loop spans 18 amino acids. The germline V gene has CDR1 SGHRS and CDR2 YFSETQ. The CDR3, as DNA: TGCGCCAGCAGCTCCTACAGGGGGCAGGTTCGGGACCAAGAGACCCAGTACTTC. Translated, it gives CASSSYRGQVRDQETQYF.